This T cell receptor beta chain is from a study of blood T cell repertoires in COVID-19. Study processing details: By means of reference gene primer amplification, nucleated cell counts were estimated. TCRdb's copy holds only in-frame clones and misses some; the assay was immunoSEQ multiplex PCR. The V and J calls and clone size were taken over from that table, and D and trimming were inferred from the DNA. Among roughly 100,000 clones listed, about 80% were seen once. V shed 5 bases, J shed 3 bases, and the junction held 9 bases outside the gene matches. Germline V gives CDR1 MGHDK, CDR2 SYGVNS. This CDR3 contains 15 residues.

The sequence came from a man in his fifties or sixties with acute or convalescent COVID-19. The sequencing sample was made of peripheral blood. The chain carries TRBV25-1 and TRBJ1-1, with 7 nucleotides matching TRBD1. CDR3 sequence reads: CASSNPTGVYTEAFF. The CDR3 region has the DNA TGTGCCAGCAGTAACCCAACAGGGGTGTACACTGAAGCTTTCTTT.